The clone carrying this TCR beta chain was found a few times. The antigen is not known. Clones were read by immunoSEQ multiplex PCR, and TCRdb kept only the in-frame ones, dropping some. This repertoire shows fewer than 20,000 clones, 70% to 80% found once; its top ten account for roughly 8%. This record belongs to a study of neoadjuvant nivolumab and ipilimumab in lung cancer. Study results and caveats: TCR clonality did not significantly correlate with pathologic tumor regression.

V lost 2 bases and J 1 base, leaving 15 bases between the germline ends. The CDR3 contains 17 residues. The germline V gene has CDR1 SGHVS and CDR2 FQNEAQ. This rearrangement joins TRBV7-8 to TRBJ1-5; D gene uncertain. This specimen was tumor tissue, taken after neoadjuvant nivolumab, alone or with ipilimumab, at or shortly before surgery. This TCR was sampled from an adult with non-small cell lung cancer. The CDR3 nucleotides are TGTGCCAGCAGCTTATTGCCGACGCCTACGAGCAATCAGCCCCAGCATTTT. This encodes CASSLLPTPTSNQPQHF.